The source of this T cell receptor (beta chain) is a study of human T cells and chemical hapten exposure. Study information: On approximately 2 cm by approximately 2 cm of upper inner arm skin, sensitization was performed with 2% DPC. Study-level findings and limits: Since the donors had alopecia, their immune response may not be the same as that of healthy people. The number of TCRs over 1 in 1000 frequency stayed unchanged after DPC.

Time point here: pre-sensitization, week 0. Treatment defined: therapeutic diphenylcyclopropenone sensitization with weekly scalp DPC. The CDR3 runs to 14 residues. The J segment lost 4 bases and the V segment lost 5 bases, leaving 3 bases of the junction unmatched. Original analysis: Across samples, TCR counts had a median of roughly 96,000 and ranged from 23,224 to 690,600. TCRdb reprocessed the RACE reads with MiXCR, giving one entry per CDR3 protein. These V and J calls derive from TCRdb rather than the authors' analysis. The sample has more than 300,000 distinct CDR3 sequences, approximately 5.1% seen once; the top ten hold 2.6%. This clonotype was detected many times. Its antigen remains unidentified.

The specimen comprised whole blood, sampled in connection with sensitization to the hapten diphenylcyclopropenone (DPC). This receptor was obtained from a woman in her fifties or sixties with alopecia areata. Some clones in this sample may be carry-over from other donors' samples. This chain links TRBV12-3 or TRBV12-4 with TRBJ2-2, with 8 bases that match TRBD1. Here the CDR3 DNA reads TGTGCCAGCAGTATGACAGGGGTCACCGGGGAGCTGTTTTTT. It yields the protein CASSMTGVTGELFF.